These T cell receptor beta chains were read from a single sample in a study of T cells in Graves' hyperthyroidism and ophthalmopathy. MiXCR, applied by TCRdb to the multiplex PCR reads, yields one record per CDR3 protein. The sample has about 92,000 distinct CDR3 sequences, over 50% seen once. Sequenced input: blood. The receptors shown here come from a woman aged 40 to 49 with Graves' hyperthyroidism. Each CDR3 is given with its conserved first and last residue. D genes are given only for firm matches. Not all rows give a size; the values are once, few, many and, for expanded clones, a class.

D | size | J | V | CDR3 | DNA
TRBD2 | many | TRBJ2-7 | TRBV9 | CASSVGASGTYEQYF | TGTGCCAGCAGCGTAGGGGCTAGCGGAACCTACGAGCAGTACTTC
NA | NA | TRBJ2-6 | TRBV7-3 | CASSRPGTGANVLTF | TGTGCCAGCAGCAGACCGGGGACCGGGGCCAACGTCCTGACTTTC
NA | few | TRBJ1-4 | TRBV7-9 | CASTQLSQTGLALTNEKLFF | TGTGCCAGCACCCAACTGTCCCAAACAGGACTCGCTTTAACTAATGAAAAACTGTTTTTT
TRBD1 | NA | TRBJ1-1 | TRBV10-3 | CAIIGVRDRGRTEAFF | TGTGCCATCATCGGCGTTCGGGACAGGGGACGGACTGAAGCTTTCTTT
TRBD1 | NA | TRBJ2-7 | TRBV27 | CASSLSGDRPYEQYF | TGTGCCAGCAGTTTATCAGGGGACAGGCCCTACGAGCAGTACTTC
NA | many | TRBJ1-4 | TRBV4-3 | CASSQETGWDGKLFF | TGCGCCAGCAGCCAAGAAACAGGATGGGATGGAAAACTGTTTTTT
TRBD1 | NA | TRBJ1-4 | TRBV7-3 | CASSGGTADEKLFF | TGTGCCAGCAGCGGAGGGACAGCGGACGAAAAACTGTTTTTT
NA | many | TRBJ1-5 | TRBV7-2 | CASSPSVGGNQPQHF | TGTGCCAGCAGCCCCAGCGTGGGGGGGAATCAGCCCCAGCATTTT
NA | few | TRBJ1-1 | TRBV29-1 | CSSALDRTEAFF | TGCAGCAGTGCCCTTGATCGCACTGAAGCTTTCTTT
NA | NA | TRBJ2-5 | TRBV2 | CASMGPRQETQYF | TGTGCCAGCATGGGCCCCAGGCAAGAGACCCAGTACTTC
NA | NA | TRBJ2-7 | TRBV7-9 | CASSLALTGQQYF | TGTGCCAGCAGCTTAGCGCTTACGGGTCAGCAGTACTTC
NA | NA | TRBJ1-3 | TRBV7-2 | CATQLRMGNTIYF | TGTGCAACTCAACTAAGAATGGGGAACACCATATATTTT
NA | NA | TRBJ2-7 | TRBV15 | CATSRMSYEQYF | TGTGCCACCAGCAGAATGAGCTACGAGCAGTACTTC
NA | NA | TRBJ1-4 | TRBV4-3 | CASSQDAWPVELFF | TGCGCCAGCAGCCAAGATGCCTGGCCTGTGGAACTGTTTTTT
TRBD2 | NA | TRBJ2-7 | TRBV5-4 | CASSFVAGDEQYF | TGTGCCAGCAGCTTCGTAGCGGGAGACGAGCAGTACTTC
TRBD1 | NA | TRBJ2-7 | TRBV2 | CASSAGTGVHEQYF | TGTGCCAGCAGTGCCGGGACAGGGGTCCACGAGCAGTACTTC
NA | many | TRBJ1-5 | TRBV7-6 | CASSLLGGNQPQHF | TGTGCCAGCAGCTTACTCGGTGGCAATCAGCCCCAGCATTTT
NA | many | TRBJ1-3 | TRBV4-1 | CASSQVRGLNTIYF | TGCGCCAGCAGCCAAGTTAGGGGTCTAAACACCATATATTTT
TRBD1 | few | TRBJ2-2 | TRBV2 | CASTRTGANTGELFF | TGTGCCAGCACCCGGACAGGGGCGAACACCGGGGAGCTGTTTTTT
TRBD2 | NA | TRBJ2-7 | TRBV5-4 | CASSSGLAGGRIGYEQYF | TGTGCCAGCAGCTCGGGGCTAGCGGGAGGCCGAATCGGATACGAGCAGTACTTC
TRBD1 | NA | TRBJ1-5 | TRBV10-1 | CASNPTGNQPQHF | TGCGCCAGCAATCCGACAGGGAATCAGCCCCAGCATTTT
NA | NA | TRBJ1-6 | TRBV19 | CASSMKPPSSYNSPLHF | TGTGCCAGTAGTATGAAGCCCCCCTCAAGCTATAATTCACCCCTCCACTTT